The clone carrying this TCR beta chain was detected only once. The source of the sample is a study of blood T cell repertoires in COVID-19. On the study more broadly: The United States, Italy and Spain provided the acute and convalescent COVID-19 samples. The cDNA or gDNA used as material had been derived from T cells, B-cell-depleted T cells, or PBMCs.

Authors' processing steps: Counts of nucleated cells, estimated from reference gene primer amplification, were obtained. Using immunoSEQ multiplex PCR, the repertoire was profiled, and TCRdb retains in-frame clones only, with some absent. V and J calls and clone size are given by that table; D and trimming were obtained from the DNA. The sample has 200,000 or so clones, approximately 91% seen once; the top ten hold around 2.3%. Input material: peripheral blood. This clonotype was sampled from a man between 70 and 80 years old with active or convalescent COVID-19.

CDR3: CASRASETYEQYF. The CDR3 coding sequence is TGTGCCAGCAGGGCTAGCGAAACCTACGAGCAGTACTTC. The chain carries TRBV6-6 and TRBJ2-7; D is possibly TRBD2 (6 bases). The V gene lost 6 bases and the J gene lost 2 bases, with 11 bases spanning the gap. Germline loops: CDR1 MNHNY, CDR2 SVGAGI (reference sequence). The CDR3 is made up of 13 amino acids.